The next 26 T cell receptor beta chains were all read from a single sample in a study of PD-1 blockade in classical Hodgkin lymphoma (TCRdb year 2020). In light of the paper, this sample's time point label describes: cycle 4 day 1 (C4D1), after 5 to 7 weeks of nivolumab. Every trial patient had relapsed following autologous stem cell transplantation, and prior brentuximab vedotin exposure was what differed among cohorts A, B and C. The method was the immunoSEQ multiplex PCR assay. TCRdb retrieved this table from immuneACCESS and kept in-frame rearrangements only. Not all clones are present; in checked studies, unresolved V genes account for under half, and no reason is known for the remainder. The sample table holds 75,000 to 100,000 clones, of which approximately 94% were seen once. The leading ten clones occupy 2% of the sample. The specimen was peripheral blood mononuclear cells (PBMCs), collected before the fourth cycle of nivolumab. The receptors were gathered from a human donor with classical Hodgkin lymphoma.

The CDR3 DNA follows: TGTGCCAGTCACCCAAGAGCCGGAGAAGGGCTAGCGGGAAGCTACGAGCAGTACTTC. Residues: CASHPRAGEGLAGSYEQYF. The chain carries TRBV9 and TRBJ2-7, with 9 bases lining up with TRBD2. This CDR3 has 19 amino acids. V gave up 8 bases and J gave up 3 bases; unmatched junction bases: 24. In germline, CDR1 is SGDLS, CDR2 YYNGEE.

This rearrangement joins TRBV25-1 to TRBJ2-6; D is unclear. V lost 8 bases and J 0 bases, leaving 14 bases between the germline ends. CDR1 is MGHDK, CDR2 SYGVNS, per germline. The CDR3 has 16 residues. The CDR3 DNA sequence: TGTGCCAGCGCAAGCACGGCCGTCTCTGGGGCCAACGTCCTGACTTTC. Its translation: CASASTAVSGANVLTF.

The chain combines TRBV6-5 with TRBJ2-7; no reliable D call. This CDR3 spans 13 amino acids. Germline lookup yields CDR1 MNHEY and CDR2 SVGAGI. V lost 2 bases and J lost 6, with 11 bases in between. The chain's CDR3 is CASSYQLRGEQYF. As DNA, the CDR3 is TGTGCCAGCAGTTACCAGCTCCGCGGCGAGCAGTACTTC.

This chain connects TRBV7-6 to TRBJ2-7; 7 nucleotides agree with TRBD1. V was pared by 1 base and J by 4 bases, with 13 bases of the junction left unmatched. Germline loops: CDR1 SGHVS, CDR2 FNYEAQ. The CDR3 spans 17 residues. The CDR3 sequence is CASSLGATGVLLYEQYF. The CDR3 coding sequence is TGTGCCAGCAGCTTAGGGGCAACAGGGGTCTTACTTTACGAGCAGTACTTC.

The rearrangement joins TRBV28 to TRBJ2-7; no firm D call. The V and J ends lost 6 bases and 4 bases respectively, with 10 bases between them. The CDR3 length is 12 residues. Germline V gene lookup returns CDR1 MDHEN and CDR2 SYDVKM. CDR3: CASSLAIYEQYF. The CDR3 DNA is TGTGCCAGCAGCCTCGCGATATACGAGCAGTACTTC.

The rearrangement links TRBV30 to TRBJ1-3; D is unresolved. Germline assignment: CDR1 GTSNPN and CDR2 SVGIG (reference sequence). The CDR3 loop spans 11 amino acids. V lost 0 bases, J lost 3 bases, and 0 bases lay in between. CDR3 sequence reads: CAWSVGNTIYF. DNA for the CDR3: TGTGCCTGGAGTGTTGGAAACACCATATATTTT.

This rearrangement joins TRBV6-1 to TRBJ2-3, with 12 bases identical to TRBD2. Germline trimming cut 4 bases from V and 1 base from J; bases unmatched to any gene: 6. Per germline, CDR1 MNHNS and CDR2 SASEGT. The CDR3 sequence is 17 residues long. CDR3 bases: TGTGCCAGCAGTGGGCTGACTAGCGGGAGTGGCACAGATACGCAGTATTTT. Translating gives CASSGLTSGSGTDTQYF.

This clone was detected once. This chain connects TRBV6-5 to TRBJ1-1; weak D call: TRBD1 (6 bases). Between the trimmed V and J ends, which lost 4 bases and 1 base, there was a span of 7 bases. There are 13 residues in the CDR3. Germline lookup yields CDR1 MNHEY and CDR2 SVGAGI. CDR3: CASSWDTNTEAFF. DNA of the CDR3: TGTGCCAGCAGTTGGGACACGAACACTGAAGCTTTCTTT.

The V call is TRBV30, the J call TRBJ2-7; no clear D. The CDR3 is 13 amino acids. Trimming left V 3 bases short and J 0 bases short, with 9 bases between. Germline V gene data show CDR1 as GTSNPN and CDR2 as SVGIG (reference sequence). CDR3: CAWRKAASYEQYF. DNA for the CDR3: TGTGCCTGGAGGAAGGCAGCCTCCTACGAGCAGTACTTC.

The gene calls are TRBV7-9 and TRBJ2-7; a weak D match, TRBD1 (6 bases). Germline assignment: CDR1 SEHNR and CDR2 FQNEAQ (reference sequence). CDR3 length: 13 residues. The germline V and J ends were trimmed by 5 bases and 5 bases, with 13 bases remaining between them. DNA for the CDR3: TGTGCCAGCAGCCAAGGAACAGGGAACGAGCAGTACTTC. Amino acid sequence: CASSQGTGNEQYF.

The chain uses TRBV5-1 and TRBJ1-3; no reliable D call. The CDR3 is made up of 16 amino acids. V was cut by 4 bases and J by 4 bases, with 18 bases left in between. Germline values: CDR1 SGHRS, CDR2 YFSETQ. The CDR3 bases are TGCGCCAGCAGCCTTGTGCCGATTTCGACGGGAAACACCATATATTTT. Encoded protein: CASSLVPISTGNTIYF. Looking up the rest from reference TRBV5-1 and TRBJ1-3 gives the full variable domain: KAGVTQTPRYLIKTRGQQVTLSCSPISGHRSVSWYQQTPGQGLQFLFEYFSETQRNKGNFPGRFSGRQFSNSRSEMNVSTLELGDSALYLCASSLVPISTGNTIYFGEGSWLTVV.

The rearrangement joins TRBV14 to TRBJ2-7; a weak D match, TRBD1 (5 bases). Germline CDR1 and CDR2: SGHDN and FVKESK. V lost 4 bases, J lost 3 bases, and 7 bases lay in between. This CDR3 comprises 12 residues. The CDR3 here is CASSPQGYEQYF. CDR3 sequence (DNA): TGTGCCAGCAGCCCCCAGGGCTACGAGCAGTACTTC.

This chain joins TRBV7-6 and TRBJ2-7; TRBD1 aligns across 8 bases. Germline CDR1 SGHVS, CDR2 FNYEAQ. This CDR3 has 14 amino acids. Trimming took 2 bases from V and 3 from J; bases not matched to a gene: 3. CDR3 DNA sequence: TGTGCCAGCAGCTTACAGGGGGCTGGCTACGAGCAGTACTTC. This codes for CASSLQGAGYEQYF.

The chain employs TRBV30 and TRBJ2-7; 7 nucleotides line up with TRBD2. With V trimmed by 4 bases and J by 6 bases, 9 bases remained unmatched. Germline V gene sequence: CDR1 GTSNPN, CDR2 SVGIG (reference sequence). The CDR3 spans 13 residues. CDR3 bases: TGTGCCTGGACCCCCCGGCGGGAGCGCGAGCAGTACTTC. Translating gives CAWTPRREREQYF.

The CDR3, as DNA: TGTGCCAGCTCACCACCGCAACAACAGGGACAGAATAGCAATCAGCCCCAGCATTTT. This translates into CASSPPQQQGQNSNQPQHF. The rearrangement links TRBV18 to TRBJ1-5, with 7 bases identical to TRBD1. The CDR3 has 19 amino acids. V lost 0 bases and J lost 0; bases outside the gene matches: 11. CDR1 is KGHSH, CDR2 LQKENI, per germline.

This clone was recorded once. The V call is TRBV28, the J call TRBJ2-1; 11 bases match TRBD2. Losses at the gene ends were 4 bases for V and 7 bases for J; bases not matched to a gene: 9. The CDR3 has 16 amino acids. In germline, CDR1 is MDHEN, CDR2 SYDVKM. The CDR3 spells CASSSPGTSGKNEQFF. The CDR3 DNA follows: TGTGCCAGCAGTTCCCCCGGGACTAGCGGAAAAAATGAGCAGTTCTTC.

This clone has a single count. The genes are TRBV25-1 and TRBJ2-7; no firm D call. There are 10 residues in the CDR3. The V gene lost 5 bases and the J gene lost 5 bases, with 4 bases spanning the gap. Looked up from germline, CDR1 is MGHDK and CDR2 is SYGVNS. The CDR3 DNA reads TGTGCCAGCAGTCTCCACGAGCAGTACTTC. Its protein product is CASSLHEQYF.

The rearrangement links TRBV7-2 to TRBJ1-3; D gene uncertain. The CDR3 has 14 residues. Trimming cost V 1 base and J 4 bases, with 8 bases left between them. Germline CDR1 and CDR2: SGHTA and FQGNSA. For the CDR3, the DNA is TGTGCCAGCAGCTTAGGGCTGACCGGAAACACCATATATTTT. Protein product: CASSLGLTGNTIYF.

This clone was seen a single time. The V and J genes are TRBV30 and TRBJ2-7; D may be TRBD2 (6 bases). This CDR3 is built from 15 residues. The germline V and J ends were trimmed by 0 bases and 0 bases, with 12 bases remaining between them. Germline-derived CDR1 and CDR2 are GTSNPN and SVGIG (reference sequence). The CDR3 region is CAWSVPRGGSYEQYF. CDR3 nucleotides: TGTGCCTGGAGTGTACCTCGGGGAGGCTCCTACGAGCAGTACTTC.

This rearrangement joins TRBV27 to TRBJ1-5, with D possibly matching TRBD1 (6 bases). The V and J ends lost 5 bases and 2 bases respectively, with 13 bases between them. In germline, CDR1 is MNHEY, CDR2 SMNVEV (reference sequence). This CDR3 is built from 15 residues. The CDR3 region has the DNA TGTGCCAGCAGTCCGGCGGGACATGGCAATCAGCCCCAGCATTTT. It is translated as CASSPAGHGNQPQHF.

The V and J genes are TRBV18 and TRBJ1-1, with 8 bases matching TRBD1. This CDR3 is 15 amino acids long. Germline V gene sequence: CDR1 KGHSH, CDR2 LQKENI. After removal of 5 bases from V and 4 bases from J, the junction contained 9 bases not matched to a gene. CDR3 DNA sequence: TGTGCCAGCTCAACAAGGACAGGGACTGCCACTGAAGCTTTCTTT. Translating it yields CASSTRTGTATEAFF. Filled out from reference TRBV18 and TRBJ1-1, the complete variable domain reads NAGVMQNPRHLVRRRGQEARLRCSPMKGHSHVYWYRQLPEEGLKFMVYLQKENIIDESGMPKERFSAEFPKEGPSILRIQQVVRGDSAAYFCASSTRTGTATEAFFGQGTRLTVV.

The chain recombines TRBV9 with TRBJ2-1, with 7 positions matching TRBD1. V lost 1 base and J lost 4; bases outside the gene matches: 8. Germline V lookup: CDR1 SGDLS, CDR2 YYNGEE. This CDR3 region has 16 residues. CDR3 DNA sequence: TGTGCCAGCAGCGTAACCCCGGACAGGAAGTACAATGAGCAGTTCTTC. Translated: CASSVTPDRKYNEQFF.

The chain has TRBV19 and TRBJ2-7, with D maybe TRBD1 (6 bases). This CDR3 comprises 16 residues. Germline CDR1 reads LNHDA; CDR2 reads SQIVND (reference sequence). V shed 3 bases and J shed 2 bases, with 17 bases lying between them. In nucleotides, the CDR3 is TGTGCCAGTAGTATCGGGCAGGGGACAAGGACCTACGAGCAGTACTTC. Translation: CASSIGQGTRTYEQYF. Full variable domain (outside the CDR3, taken from reference TRBV19 and TRBJ2-7): DGGITQSPKYLFRKEGQNVTLSCEQNLNHDAMYWYRQDPGQGLRLIYYSQIVNDFQKGDIAEGYSVSREKKESFPLTVTSAQKNPTAFYLCASSIGQGTRTYEQYFGPGTRLTVT.

The J gene is TRBJ2-7, the V gene TRBV10-3; weak D call: TRBD2 (6 bases). Germline CDR1 is ENHRY and CDR2 is SYGVKD. The CDR3 length is 16 residues. V was pared by 1 base and J by 2 bases, with 15 bases between. The DNA of the CDR3 is TGTGCCATCAGTGAGTTGGGACTCAGGGTCACCTACGAGCAGTACTTC. It translates to CAISELGLRVTYEQYF.

The V gene is TRBV30, the J gene TRBJ2-5, with 8 bases aligning to TRBD1. The V gene end was trimmed by 0 bases and the J gene end by 1 base; junction bases not matched to a gene: 7. There are 16 residues in the CDR3. Germline loops: CDR1 GTSNPN, CDR2 SVGIG (reference sequence). Here the CDR3 reads CAWSVLGRGPQETQYF. In DNA form, the CDR3 reads TGTGCCTGGAGTGTACTCGGCAGGGGGCCCCAAGAGACCCAGTACTTC.

The rearrangement joins TRBV30 to TRBJ2-5, with D perhaps matching TRBD1 (5 bases). This CDR3 contains 12 residues. Germline V CDR1 and CDR2: GTSNPN, SVGIG (reference sequence). The V and J ends lost 4 bases and 4 bases respectively, with 10 bases between them. DNA of the CDR3: TGTGCCTGGAATAGGGGCGGAGAGACCCAGTACTTC. Amino acids: CAWNRGGETQYF.